This T cell receptor (beta chain) was retrieved from a study of T cell repertoires in cytomegalovirus infection. Study in general: The study used recently identified HLA-C-restricted and well-studied HLA-B-restricted CMV epitopes. CMV infection plus the matching HLA type was flagged by public TCR beta signatures. Points from the study as a whole: HLA-C-restricted CMV clonotypes gave the most frequent clonotype in two of eight donors. The cumulative frequency of public TCR beta families distinguished individuals who carried CMV together with the relevant HLA.

TCRdb redid the calling of the reads with MiXCR, one entry per CDR3 protein. This table holds about 500,000 distinct CDR3 sequences, roughly a third found once. Trimming stripped 6 bases from V and 4 bases from J, with 21 bases between. Germline V gene sequence: CDR1 MDHEN, CDR2 SYDVKM. CDR3 length: 16 residues. This clonotype was seen only a few times. Its antigen is unknown. The V call is TRBV28, the J call TRBJ2-5; D perhaps matches TRBD2 (6 bases). The source was cultured PBMCs, collected from culture after CMV antigen stimulation. This sequence originates from a human donor in good health (CMV status not recorded). Some clones in this sample may be carry-over from other donors' samples. CDR3: CASSPLGSGVGETQYF. CDR3 DNA sequence: TGTGCCAGCAGCCCCCTAGGATCGGGAGTGGGAGAGACCCAGTACTTC. The full variable domain, with the rest looked up from reference TRBV28 and TRBJ2-5, is DVKVTQSSRYLVKRTGEKVFLECVQDMDHENMFWYRQDPGLGLRLIYFSYDVKMKEKGDIPEGYSVSREKKERFSLILESASTNQTSMYLCASSPLGSGVGETQYFGPGTRLLVL.